This TCR beta chain was recovered during a study of spatial heterogeneity in lung cancer (dated by TCRdb to between 2017 and 2020). In terms of the full investigation: Beta-chain transcripts were consistently detected in greater numbers than alpha-chain transcripts, which likely reflected higher beta-chain transcript abundance. TCR transcript counts in tumor regions correlated strongly with a T cell transcriptional module score from matched bulk RNA-seq. In the raw uncorrected reads, each unique combination of TCR and UMI appeared more than ten times on average. The study quantitatively compared TCR alpha and beta repertoires across multiple tumor regions, matched nontumor lung and blood in non-small cell lung cancer. TCR repertoire features were related to nonsynonymous mutation counts determined by whole-exome sequencing of tumor tissue. Both alpha and beta chains were TCR-sequenced in a few hundred tumor regions, around 64 matched nontumor lung samples and 45 to 60 PBMC samples obtained at surgery. Findings and caveats that apply to the study as a whole: Counts of ubiquitous and regional expanded TCRs were found to correlate with counts of ubiquitous and regional nonsynonymous mutations, respectively. Additional single-cell paired TCR alpha and beta sequencing was considered necessary to confirm, at a functional level, the hypothesis that regional TCRs recognize regional mutations. TCR-seq coverage of tumor T cells was estimated to be only approximately 7% for alpha chains and more than 11% for beta chains. The number of expanded intratumoral alpha and beta TCRs correlated with the tumor nonsynonymous mutation count.

In light of the paper, this sample's time point label describes: sample taken at primary tumor resection. Donors were 70 or so patients with early-stage, untreated non-small cell lung cancer from the lung TRACERx cohort. Whole RNA extracted from tumor and nontumor lung tissue, or from cryopreserved PBMC samples, was used for TCR sequencing without cell sorting. Only patients with enough RNA available from two or more tumor regions were chosen for TCR sequencing. Before selection, tumor and adjacent nontumor lung specimens were reviewed by a lung pathologist. By its share of the sample, this clonotype is medium-sized (0.01 to 0.1%). Its binding antigen is unknown. Base qualities were left out, and no much larger clone turns up one base away. Found in a library prepared for alpha chains, this beta chain is an off-target read, and its abundance has little meaning. Libraries were prepared through 5' RACE. The run used a NextSeq 500. In the TCR library protocol, a unique molecular identifier was attached to each TCR cDNA molecule so that PCR and sequencing errors could be corrected. From the authors' description of their analysis: TCR identification, UMI-based error correction and CDR3 extraction were all carried out with Decombinator tools. Expanded TCRs were defined as those above a frequency of 2 per 1,000, corresponding to the top 1% of the tumor frequency distribution. Expanded tumor TCRs statistically deemed absent (corrected P<0.05) from at least one tumor region were classed as regional, and all other expanded tumor TCRs were classed as ubiquitous. Rényi diversity was computed with the R vegan package after subsampling each repertoire 100 times to 5,000 TCRs. To build CDR3 similarity networks, amino acid triplet string-kernel similarity was used, and CDR3s were connected when their pairwise similarity was above 0.82. The public sequencing data were trimmed at Q25 with fastp and processed into clonotypes with MiXCR by TCRdb, which kept only in-frame beta chains. Records with the same CDR3 protein are collapsed into one entry carrying the most frequent genes and DNA. In this record, the V and J calls reflect TCRdb's handling and not the investigators' own analysis. Present in this sample are about 6,000 distinct CDR3 sequences, about 7.7% of which were seen just once. 28% of the sample rests with the top ten.

From the cysteine through the phenylalanine, the CDR3 covers 15 amino acids. Only the CDR3 part of the read is kept: 45 bases, read in frame from the first base. Between the V and J ends, shortened by 8 bases and 3 bases respectively, the junction contains 17 bases. CDR1 and CDR2 are drawn from the germline V gene: MDHEN, SYDVKM. This receptor chain uses TRBV28 and TRBJ2-1, with a tentative D gene TRBD2 over 5 matching bases. The clonotype originates from a female donor with early-stage non-small cell lung cancer. The source was lung tumor tissue, collected at surgery. The DNA sequence follows: TGTGCCAGCGCCCCGGGAAATTCCTACTACAATGAGCAGTTCTTC. This encodes CASAPGNSYYNEQFF.